This note documents a single TCR beta chain sequence. Its antigen is unidentified. The sample holds other DNA sequences that translate to the same CDR3. The data stem from a study of shared clonotypes between healthy human individuals. Study-wide points: Researchers found naive subsets generally carried larger estimated richness than memory subsets.

TCRdb keeps only in-frame clones here, not all; method: immunoSEQ multiplex PCR. The data hold about 2 million clones, with around 96% observed a single time. Naive-designated CD8 cells lacked CD45RO, were positively enriched for CCR7, and omitted terminally differentiated effector memory CD45RA+ cells. This CDR3 has 15 amino acids. Germline CDR1 and CDR2: MNHEY and SMNVEV (reference sequence). Trimming took 5 bases from V and 0 from J; bases not matched to a gene: 4. This rearrangement joins TRBV27 to TRBJ2-1; 7 nucleotides match TRBD1. This receptor was obtained from a man between 18 and 29 years old in good health. Material for sequencing was naive CD8+ T cells sorted from blood. CDR3 sequence reads: CASSLRDSSYNEQFF. CDR3 nucleotides: TGTGCCAGCAGTCTCCGGGACAGCTCCTACAATGAGCAGTTCTTC.